Many counts were recorded for the clone carrying this TCR beta chain. The antigen remains undetermined. This sample stems from a study of T-cell reconstitution after alpha-beta-depleted transplantation in children. Findings and caveats of the study: Surviving recipient T cells and intrathymic progenitors accounted for some patients' high TCRbeta diversity at day 60. One year post-transplant, T-cell counts and diversity were largely derived from T cells produced anew. There were reportedly several hundred expanded graft clones from which alpha-beta T cells came about two months after transplant.

Unique molecular identifiers were used in preparing the TCRbeta library. TCRdb used MiXCR to reprocess the PCR reads, holding one entry per CDR3 protein. The sample lists 600,000 to 800,000 distinct CDR3 sequences, roughly 13% occurring once. V lost 2 bases, J lost 4 bases, and 12 bases lay in between. The germline gives CDR1 SGHRS, CDR2 YFSETQ. The CDR3 contains 15 residues. Sequences were derived from PBMCs, sampled before TCRalphabeta/CD19-depleted stem cell transplant. The receptor was isolated from a girl aged 2-15 years with congenital amegakaryocytic thrombocytopenia, due to receive a stem cell transplant. The rearrangement joins TRBV5-1 to TRBJ2-2; D tentatively fits TRBD1 or TRBD2 (5 bases each). CDR3 in amino acids: CASSFRSGPTGELFF. The CDR3 DNA sequence: TGCGCCAGCAGCTTTAGGTCGGGACCCACCGGGGAGCTGTTTTTT. The complete variable domain, with remaining parts taken from reference TRBV5-1 and TRBJ2-2, reads KAGVTQTPRYLIKTRGQQVTLSCSPISGHRSVSWYQQTPGQGLQFLFEYFSETQRNKGNFPGRFSGRQFSNSRSEMNVSTLELGDSALYLCASSFRSGPTGELFFGEGSRLTVL.